The 10 T cell receptor beta chains listed next were all sequenced from one sample in a study of OX40 agonist ivuxolimab in advanced cancers. The repertoire was sequenced with immunoSEQ multiplex PCR; TCRdb's copy has only in-frame clones and lacks some. The sample holds about 68,000 clones, about 79% seen once. Sequencing was performed on CD4+ or CD8+ T cells sorted from blood, taken in a trial of the OX40 agonist ivuxolimab. These receptors were taken from an adult with an advanced solid tumor such as melanoma, head and neck, liver or kidney cancer.

This sequence joins TRBV6-5 and TRBJ1-6; D ambiguous. This CDR3 has 15 amino acids. Germline values: CDR1 MNHEY, CDR2 SVGAGI. V lost 2 bases, J lost 4 bases, and 9 bases lay in between. This CDR3 reads CASSYGGGYNSPLHF. For the CDR3, the DNA is TGTGCCAGCAGTTACGGTGGCGGATATAATTCACCCCTCCACTTT.

This clone was recorded a few times. V and J are TRBV9 and TRBJ2-3; D possibly corresponds to TRBD2 (6 bases). Germline CDR1 and CDR2: SGDLS and YYNGEE. The CDR3 consists of 15 residues. V was cut by 3 bases and J by 5 bases, with 16 bases left in between. The CDR3 DNA reads TGTGCCAGCAGCGCTTCCGGGACTTCCGGAGATACGCAGTATTTT. Protein sequence: CASSASGTSGDTQYF.

This clone is a singleton in its sample. This rearrangement joins TRBV29-1 to TRBJ2-3, with 14 bases lining up with TRBD2. Germline V gene data show CDR1 as SQVTM and CDR2 as ANQGSEA. The CDR3 has 14 amino acids. The CDR3 DNA reads TGCGGGGGGGGACTAGCGGGAGACGCAGATACGCAGTATTTT. Encoded protein: CGGGLAGDADTQYF.

This clone was picked up a small number of times. This chain joins TRBV29-1 and TRBJ1-1, with D possibly TRBD1 on 6 matching bases. V lost 6 bases to trimming and J lost 1 base, with 12 bases between them. Germline values: CDR1 SQVTM, CDR2 ANQGSEA. This CDR3 spans 13 amino acids. CDR3 DNA sequence: TGCAGCGTGCAACAGGGTCGGAACACTGAAGCTTTCTTT. Protein product: CSVQQGRNTEAFF. The full variable domain, completed using reference TRBV29-1 and TRBJ1-1, is SAVISQKPSRDICQRGTSLTIQCQVDSQVTMMFWYRQQPGQSLTLIATANQGSEATYESGFVIDKFPISRPNLTFSTLTVSNMSPEDSSIYLCSVQQGRNTEAFFGQGTRLTVV.

The CDR3 protein is CASSLLVSGEQYF. The CDR3 coding sequence is TGCGCCAGCAGCTTGTTGGTAAGCGGAGAGCAGTACTTC. The chain recombines TRBV5-1 with TRBJ2-7; D possibly corresponds to TRBD2 (5 bases). Germline V gene lookup returns CDR1 SGHRS and CDR2 YFSETQ. The CDR3 is 13 amino acids. V was pared by 1 base and J by 7 bases, with 12 bases between.

The chain recombines TRBV5-4 with TRBJ2-1; D unclear. Trimming shortened V by 3 bases and J by 0 bases, and 10 bases separated the two germline ends. From germline, CDR1 is SGHNT and CDR2 YYREEE (reference sequence). This CDR3 contains 15 residues. CDR3 sequence (DNA): TGTGCCAGCAGCTCTAACTCGGACTCCTACAATGAGCAGTTCTTC. As protein: CASSSNSDSYNEQFF.

The rearrangement links TRBV11-2 to TRBJ1-3, with unresolved D. This CDR3 has 16 amino acids. Trimming took 5 bases from V and 0 from J, leaving 14 bases between them. The germline gives CDR1 SGHAT, CDR2 FQNNGV. The CDR3 bases are TGTGCCAGCAGCCAAGCTGAACGGAACTCTGGAAACACCATATATTTT. This sequence encodes CASSQAERNSGNTIYF. Based on the CDR3 plus reference TRBV11-2 and TRBJ1-3, the full variable domain is EAGVAQSPRYKIIEKRQSVAFWCNPISGHATLYWYQQILGQGPKLLIQFQNNGVVDDSQLPKDRFSAERLKGVDSTLKIQPAKLEDSAVYLCASSQAERNSGNTIYFGEGSWLTVV.

CDR3 sequence reads: CASSDGTASYEQYF. Written as DNA, the CDR3 is TGCGCCAGCAGCGACGGGACAGCCTCCTACGAGCAGTACTTC. The chain uses TRBV5-1 and TRBJ2-5; 7 nucleotides agree with TRBD1. The J call may be wrong; the DNA end is better matched by TRBJ2-7. The CDR3 totals 14 residues. Germline CDR1 reads SGHRS; CDR2 reads YFSETQ.

The DNA for the CDR3 is TGTGCCAGCCTTTCAAGGACTAATAACATTCAGTACTTC. Translation: CASLSRTNNIQYF. V and J are TRBV2 and TRBJ2-4; maybe TRBD2 (6 bases). This CDR3 region has 13 residues. Germline V CDR1 and CDR2: SNHLY, FYNNEI. With 8 bases removed from V and 7 bases from J, the gap between germline ends came to 15 bases.

The CDR3 here is CASSSLAGAEGEQFF. The CDR3 DNA follows: TGTGCCAGCAGCTCGCTAGCGGGTGCGGAGGGTGAGCAGTTCTTC. V gene TRBV7-7 combines with J gene TRBJ2-1, with 8 bases identical to TRBD2. This CDR3 spans 15 amino acids. Germline V gives CDR1 SSHAT, CDR2 FNYEAQ (reference sequence). The V gene end was trimmed by 4 bases and the J gene end by 9 bases; junction bases not matched to a gene: 11.